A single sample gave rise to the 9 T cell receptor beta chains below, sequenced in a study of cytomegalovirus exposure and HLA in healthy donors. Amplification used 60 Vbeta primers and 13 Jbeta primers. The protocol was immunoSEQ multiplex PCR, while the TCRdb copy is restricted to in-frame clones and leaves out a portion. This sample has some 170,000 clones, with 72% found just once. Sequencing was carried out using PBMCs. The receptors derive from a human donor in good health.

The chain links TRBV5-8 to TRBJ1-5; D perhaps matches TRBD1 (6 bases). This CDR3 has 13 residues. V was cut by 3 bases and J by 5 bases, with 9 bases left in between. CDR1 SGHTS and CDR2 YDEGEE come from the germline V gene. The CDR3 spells CASSSTGDQPQHF. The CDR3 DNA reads TGTGCCAGCAGCTCGACAGGCGATCAGCCCCAGCATTTT.

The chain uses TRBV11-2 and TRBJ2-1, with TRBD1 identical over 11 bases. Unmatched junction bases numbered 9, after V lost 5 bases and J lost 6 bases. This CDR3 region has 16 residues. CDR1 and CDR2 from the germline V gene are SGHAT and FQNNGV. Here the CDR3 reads CASSPPGQGAINEQFF. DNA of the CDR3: TGTGCCAGCAGCCCGCCCGGACAGGGGGCAATCAATGAGCAGTTCTTC. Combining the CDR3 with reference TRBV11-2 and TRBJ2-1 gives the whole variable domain EAGVAQSPRYKIIEKRQSVAFWCNPISGHATLYWYQQILGQGPKLLIQFQNNGVVDDSQLPKDRFSAERLKGVDSTLKIQPAKLEDSAVYLCASSPPGQGAINEQFFGPGTRLTVL.

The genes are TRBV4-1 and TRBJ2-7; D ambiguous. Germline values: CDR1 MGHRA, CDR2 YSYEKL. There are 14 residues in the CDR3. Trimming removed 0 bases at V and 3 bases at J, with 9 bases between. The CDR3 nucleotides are TGCGCCAGCAGCCAAGAGGGTGCAGGCTACGAGCAGTACTTC. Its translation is CASSQEGAGYEQYF.

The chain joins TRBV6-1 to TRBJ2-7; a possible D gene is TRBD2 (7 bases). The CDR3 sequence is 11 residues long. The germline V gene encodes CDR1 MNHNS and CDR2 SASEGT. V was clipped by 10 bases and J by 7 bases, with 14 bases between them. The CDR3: CATGEGGEQYF. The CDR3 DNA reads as TGTGCCACAGGGGAGGGTGGGGAGCAGTACTTC.

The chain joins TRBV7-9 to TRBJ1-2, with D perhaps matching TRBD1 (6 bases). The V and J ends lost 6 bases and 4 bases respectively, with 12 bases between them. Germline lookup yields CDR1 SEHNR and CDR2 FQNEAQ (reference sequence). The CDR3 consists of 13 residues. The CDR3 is CASSLQGSYGYTF. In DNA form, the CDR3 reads TGTGCCAGCAGTTTACAGGGATCCTATGGCTACACCTTC.

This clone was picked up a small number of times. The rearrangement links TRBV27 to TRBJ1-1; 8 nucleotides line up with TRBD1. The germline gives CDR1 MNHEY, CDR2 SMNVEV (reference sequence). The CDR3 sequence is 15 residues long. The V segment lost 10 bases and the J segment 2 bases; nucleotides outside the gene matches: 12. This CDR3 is CATRTGLAKNTEAFF. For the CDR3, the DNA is TGTGCCACCAGGACAGGGTTGGCAAAAAACACTGAAGCTTTCTTT.

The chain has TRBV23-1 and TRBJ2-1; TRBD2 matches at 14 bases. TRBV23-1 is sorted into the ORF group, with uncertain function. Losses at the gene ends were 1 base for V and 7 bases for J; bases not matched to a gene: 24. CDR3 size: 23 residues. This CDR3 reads CASSQLPAGRTSGGTTFCNEQFF. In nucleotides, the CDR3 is TGCGCCAGCAGTCAATTGCCGGCAGGCCGGACTAGCGGGGGGACGACCTTTTGTAATGAGCAGTTCTTC.

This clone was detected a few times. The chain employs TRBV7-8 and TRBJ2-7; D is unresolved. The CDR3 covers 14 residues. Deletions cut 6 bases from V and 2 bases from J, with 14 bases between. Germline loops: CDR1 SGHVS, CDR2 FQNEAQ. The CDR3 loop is CASSFRGPTYEQYF. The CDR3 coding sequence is TGTGCCAGCAGTTTTCGAGGCCCGACCTACGAGCAGTACTTC. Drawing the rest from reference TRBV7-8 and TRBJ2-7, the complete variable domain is GAGVSQSPRYKVAKRGQDVALRCDPISGHVSLFWYQQALGQGPEFLTYFQNEAQLDKSGLPSDRFFAERPEGSVSTLKIQRTQQEDSAVYLCASSFRGPTYEQYFGPGTRLTVT.

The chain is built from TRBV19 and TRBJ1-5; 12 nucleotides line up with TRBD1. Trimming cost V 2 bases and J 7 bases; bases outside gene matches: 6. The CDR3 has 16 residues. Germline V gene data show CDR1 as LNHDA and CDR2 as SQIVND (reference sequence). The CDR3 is CASSINRDRGQQPQHF. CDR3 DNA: TGTGCCAGTAGTATAAACCGGGACAGGGGGCAACAGCCCCAGCATTTT.